The 18 T cell receptor beta chains below all came from one sample that was sequenced in a study of blood T cell repertoires in COVID-19. Sequencing used immunoSEQ multiplex PCR; TCRdb keeps in-frame clones, though not all of them. The sample lists 300,000 or so clones, about 86% occurring once. The sample consisted of PBMCs or T cells enriched from blood (not recorded which). The receptors shown here come from a woman in her thirties or forties with acute COVID-19.

This clone came up a few times. The chain employs TRBV3-1 (or the pseudogene TRBV3-2) and TRBJ1-3; D might be TRBD1 (6 bases). Germline lookup yields CDR1 LGHDT and CDR2 YNNKEL (reference sequence). This CDR3 contains 14 residues. V lost 4 bases and J 2 bases, leaving 9 bases between the germline ends. The CDR3 region has the DNA TGTGCCAGCAGCCTCGGACAGACTGGAAACACCATATATTTT. Residues: CASSLGQTGNTIYF.

The chain uses TRBV18 and TRBJ1-2, with 7 positions matching TRBD1. Germline loops: CDR1 KGHSH, CDR2 LQKENI. V lost 3 bases to trimming and J lost 7 bases; unmatched junction nucleotides: 14. The CDR3 has 16 amino acids. DNA for the CDR3: TGTGCCAGCTCACCCTTAACAGACAGGGTAGGAGTTGGCTACACCTTC. This gives the protein CASSPLTDRVGVGYTF.

The chain joins TRBV5-4 to TRBJ2-5; D is possibly TRBD2 (6 bases). The CDR3 runs 16 residues. V gave up 0 bases and J gave up 4 bases, with 16 bases separating them. Germline V gene data show CDR1 as SGHNT and CDR2 as YYREEE (reference sequence). CDR3 sequence (DNA): TGTGCCAGCAGCTTGGATGGCTCTGGGGGGAGAGAGACCCAGTACTTC. Translated: CASSLDGSGGRETQYF.

Of note for this clone: The same CDR3 arises from other DNA sequences in this sample as well. The V gene is TRBV5-1, the J gene TRBJ2-1; D possibly corresponds to TRBD2 (5 bases). The V and J ends lost 2 bases and 5 bases respectively, with 8 bases between them. This CDR3 region has 13 residues. Germline V CDR1 and CDR2: SGHRS, YFSETQ. The DNA of the CDR3 is TGCGCCAGCAGCTTCAGCGGAAACAATGAGCAGTTCTTC. Translation gives CASSFSGNNEQFF.

This sequence joins TRBV4-3 and TRBJ2-7; D is undetermined. The CDR3 runs to 15 residues. Germline V gene sequence: CDR1 LGHNA, CDR2 YSLEER. V dropped 0 bases and J dropped 3 bases, with 12 bases sitting between them. Here the CDR3 reads CASSQDVVVRYEQYF. The CDR3 DNA reads as TGCGCCAGCAGCCAAGATGTGGTAGTTCGCTACGAGCAGTACTTC.

The rearrangement uses TRBV21-1 and TRBJ2-3; the table gives TRBD2 as D, unverified against the DNA. TRBV21-1 has pseudogene status. The CDR3 runs 20 residues. This CDR3 reads CASSKNPHGRRGAHTDTQYF. CDR3 DNA sequence: TGTGCCAGCAGCAAAAACCCCCACGGGAGGAGAGGTGCACACACAGATACGCAGTATTTT.

V and J are TRBV6-2 or TRBV6-3 and TRBJ1-2; D perhaps matches TRBD1 (6 bases). The CDR3 length is 15 residues. Germline CDR1 MNHEY, CDR2 SVGEGT. Trimming took off 6 bases at V and 2 bases at J, with 16 bases between the two ends. CDR3 sequence (DNA): TGTGCCAGCAGCAACGCCCGCGGGGGCAACTATGGCTACACCTTC. The encoded protein is CASSNARGGNYGYTF.

The rearrangement uses TRBV6-2 or TRBV6-3 and TRBJ2-7, with 7 bases identical to TRBD2. The CDR3 loop spans 15 amino acids. Germline V CDR1 and CDR2: MNHEY, SVGEGT. V lost 5 bases to trimming and J lost 2 bases; unmatched junction nucleotides: 9. The DNA for the CDR3 is TGTGCCAGCAGTCCGGCGATGGGGGGGGCCTACGAGCAGTACTTC. Translated, it gives CASSPAMGGAYEQYF.

This chain connects TRBV9 to TRBJ1-1; D ambiguous. Between the trimmed V and J ends, which lost 4 bases and 1 base, there was a span of 8 bases. This CDR3 comprises 13 residues. Germline CDR1 and CDR2: SGDLS and YYNGEE. CDR3 DNA: TGTGCCAGCAGCCTACGGGGGAACACTGAAGCTTTCTTT. Its translation is CASSLRGNTEAFF.

This clone was found once. Other DNA sequences within the sample encode an identical CDR3. The rearrangement links TRBV19 to TRBJ2-7, with a tentative D call TRBD1 (5 bases). CDR3 length equals 13 residues. The V and J ends lost 2 bases and 3 bases respectively, with 8 bases between them. From germline, CDR1 is LNHDA and CDR2 SQIVND (reference sequence). CDR3: CASSIQGSYEQYF. The CDR3 DNA reads TGTGCCAGTAGTATACAGGGAAGCTACGAGCAGTACTTC. Using reference TRBV19 and TRBJ2-7 for the parts outside the CDR3, the full variable domain is DGGITQSPKYLFRKEGQNVTLSCEQNLNHDAMYWYRQDPGQGLRLIYYSQIVNDFQKGDIAEGYSVSREKKESFPLTVTSAQKNPTAFYLCASSIQGSYEQYFGPGTRLTVT.

The chain employs TRBV6-5 and TRBJ1-5; D gene ambiguous. The CDR3 has 13 amino acids. Trimming left V 7 bases short and J 5 bases short, with 12 bases between. The germline CDR1 and CDR2 sequences are MNHEY and SVGAGI. The CDR3 loop is CASTRFLDQPQHF. CDR3 nucleotide sequence: TGTGCCAGCACCCGGTTTCTGGATCAGCCCCAGCATTTT.

This clone has just one count. The chain uses TRBV7-9 and TRBJ2-7; TRBD1 matches 7 bases. CDR1 is SEHNR and CDR2 is FQNEAQ in the germline V gene (reference sequence). This CDR3 is built from 13 residues. V lost 5 bases and J lost 3; bases outside the gene matches: 4. The CDR3 region is CASSMGQFYEQYF. CDR3 nucleotide sequence: TGTGCCAGCAGCATGGGACAGTTCTACGAGCAGTACTTC.

DNA for the CDR3: TGTGCCAGCAGCCGGGCCCAGGGGCTTAATGAAAAACTGTTTTTT. This gives the protein CASSRAQGLNEKLFF. The V call is TRBV5-4, the J call TRBJ1-4; maybe TRBD1 (6 bases). This CDR3 contains 15 residues. V shed 4 bases and J shed 4 bases, with 14 bases lying between them. The germline gives CDR1 SGHNT, CDR2 YYREEE (reference sequence).

The chain joins TRBV5-1 to TRBJ2-7; 9 positions agree with TRBD2. Germline trimming cut 6 bases from V and 2 bases from J; bases unmatched to any gene: 6. Germline V lookup: CDR1 SGHRS, CDR2 YFSETQ. CDR3 length: 14 residues. This chain's CDR3 is CASKKRGDAYEQYF. The CDR3 DNA reads TGCGCCAGCAAAAAGCGGGGGGACGCCTACGAGCAGTACTTC. Full variable domain (missing parts from reference TRBV5-1 and TRBJ2-7): KAGVTQTPRYLIKTRGQQVTLSCSPISGHRSVSWYQQTPGQGLQFLFEYFSETQRNKGNFPGRFSGRQFSNSRSEMNVSTLELGDSALYLCASKKRGDAYEQYFGPGTRLTVT.

The chain employs TRBV18 and TRBJ1-1; D ambiguous. Germline lookup yields CDR1 KGHSH and CDR2 LQKENI. Trimming pared 3 bases from V and 4 bases from J, leaving 12 bases between. This CDR3 has 14 residues. The CDR3 region is CASSPSVMPTEAFF. CDR3 nucleotides: TGTGCCAGCTCACCCAGCGTAATGCCCACTGAAGCTTTCTTT.

This clone was counted between two and nine times. V and J are TRBV10-3 and TRBJ1-1, with TRBD1 as a possible D gene (5 bases). The V gene's germline CDR1 is ENHRY and CDR2 SYGVKD. CDR3 length equals 15 residues. V was clipped by 7 bases and J by 0 bases, with 15 bases between them. The CDR3 sequence: CAIKGQAAMNTEAFF. In DNA form, the CDR3 reads TGTGCCATCAAGGGGCAGGCGGCCATGAACACTGAAGCTTTCTTT.

V and J are TRBV5-6 and TRBJ2-2, with 7 positions matching TRBD1. Germline V gene sequence: CDR1 SGHDT, CDR2 YYEEEE. The length of the CDR3 is 15 residues. J was trimmed by 1 base and V by 2 bases; bases with no gene match: 2. CDR3 amino acids: CASSFGTVNTGELFF. The CDR3 DNA reads TGTGCCAGCAGCTTTGGGACAGTGAACACCGGGGAGCTGTTTTTT.

This clone was seen just once. This chain joins TRBV7-6 and TRBJ1-2, with 7 bases identical to TRBD1. Germline V gene data show CDR1 as SGHVS and CDR2 as FNYEAQ. This CDR3 has 13 residues. The V segment lost 5 bases and the J segment 8 bases; nucleotides outside the gene matches: 8. The CDR3 DNA sequence: TGTGCCAGCAGCCCTACAGGGGCAGGAGGCTACACCTTC. Encoded protein: CASSPTGAGGYTF.